This T cell receptor (beta chain) comes out of a study of blood T cell repertoires in COVID-19. Study as a whole: Collection of acute and convalescent COVID-19 samples took place in the United States, Italy and Spain.

The protocol was immunoSEQ multiplex PCR, while the TCRdb copy is restricted to in-frame clones and leaves out a portion. The repertoire holds 150,000 to 200,000 clones, with approximately 86% as singletons. The CDR3 runs 14 residues. Germline assignment: CDR1 SNHLY and CDR2 FYNNEI. Trimming stripped 1 base from V and 4 bases from J, with 10 bases between. The chain couples TRBV2 to TRBJ1-1; TRBD1 might be the D (5 bases). Sequencing used peripheral blood. The sequence derives from a man between 65 and 85 years old with active or convalescent COVID-19. CDR3 sequence: CASSEGPRATEAFF. The DNA for the CDR3 is TGTGCCAGCAGTGAAGGTCCCAGGGCCACTGAAGCTTTCTTT.